One and the same sample provided the 2 T cell receptor beta chains below, sequenced in a study of a mutant IDH1 vaccine in newly diagnosed glioma. Libraries were prepared by immunoSEQ multiplex PCR; TCRdb keeps only in-frame clonotypes and omits some of them. The profile shows around 44,000 clones, 70% to 85% of them singletons. Their antigens are not known. Documented time point: week 35, safety follow-up. Topical imiquimod was applied with each vaccine dose, which held 300 ug of mutant IDH1 20-mer peptide. The sample in question was PBMCs, obtained from a glioma patient whose treatment included an IDH1 peptide vaccine. These receptor sequences come from a man in his forties with glioma.

The chain recombines TRBV27 with TRBJ2-2; tentatively, D is TRBD1 (6 bases). The V gene lost 9 bases and the J gene lost 8 bases, with 13 bases spanning the gap. The CDR3 contains 12 residues. The germline V gene encodes CDR1 MNHEY and CDR2 SMNVEV (reference sequence). CDR3 nucleotide sequence: TGTGCCAGTAGCTCCGGGACAGGGGAGCTGTTTTTT. It yields the protein CASSSGTGELFF.

This chain connects TRBV12-1 to TRBJ2-1; TRBD2, the D gene given by the table, was not confirmed from the DNA. TRBV12-1 is shown as a pseudogene. The CDR3 is made up of 15 amino acids. Here the CDR3 DNA reads TGTGCCAGCAGCTTTTACCGGGGGGCCAGTAATGAGCAGTTCTTC. This codes for CASSFYRGASNEQFF.